This passage covers 10 T cell receptor beta chains from one sample sequenced in a study of blood T cells in healthy people across ages. With a J-beta primer mix and a sample-barcoded 5' primer, a second PCR ran roughly 7 to 11 cycles. TCRdb ran MiXCR on the 5' RACE reads and lists one entry per CDR3 protein. The sample gives 800,000 to 950,000 distinct CDR3 sequences, about 48% of which show up once; 13% is in the top ten. Source material: blood. The receptors were gathered from a man younger than 45 in good health.

V and J are TRBV9 and TRBJ2-7, with D perhaps TRBD1 or TRBD2 (5 bases each). The CDR3 sequence is 15 residues long. Germline-derived CDR1 and CDR2 are SGDLS and YYNGEE. Trimming removed 0 bases at V and 2 bases at J, with 12 bases between. CDR3 DNA sequence: TGTGCCAGCAGCGTAGCAGGGACGGATGCCTACGAGCAGTACTTC. It is translated as CASSVAGTDAYEQYF.

The genes are TRBV7-8 and TRBJ2-3; weak D call: TRBD2 (6 bases). CDR3 length equals 14 residues. The V and J ends lost 1 base and 5 bases respectively, with 10 bases between them. Germline V gene sequence: CDR1 SGHVS, CDR2 FQNEAQ. As DNA, the CDR3 is TGTGCCAGCAGCTTAGACAGGAGGGGAGATACGCAGTATTTT. Its translation is CASSLDRRGDTQYF.

This chain joins TRBV5-1 and TRBJ2-7; 10 nucleotides match TRBD2. From germline, CDR1 is SGHRS and CDR2 YFSETQ. V was clipped by 0 bases and J by 1 base; unmatched bases: 7. There are 17 residues in the CDR3. DNA of the CDR3: TGCGCCAGCAGCTTGGGGTTTCCTAGCGGGAGTTCCTACGAGCAGTACTTC. Residues: CASSLGFPSGSSYEQYF.

This chain uses TRBV20-1 with TRBJ2-7, with D maybe TRBD2 (6 bases). CDR1 is DFQATT, CDR2 SNEGSKA, per germline (reference sequence). The CDR3 has 12 residues. The CDR3 DNA reads TGCAGCCGCCGCCCCGCCGGGGGCGAGCAGTACTTC. Amino acid sequence: CSRRPAGGEQYF.

Only a few counts were recorded for this clonotype. The V and J genes are TRBV5-1 and TRBJ2-3; 10 nucleotides agree with TRBD2. The CDR3 is 18 amino acids. CDR1 is SGHRS, CDR2 YFSETQ, per germline. With 4 bases clipped from V and 0 bases from J, the junction kept 11 bases outside the gene matches. Here the CDR3 DNA reads TGCGCCAGCAGCATTCTAGCGGGGGCCACCCCTAGCACAGATACGCAGTATTTT. Translation: CASSILAGATPSTDTQYF.

This clonotype was detected ten times or more. The CDR3 DNA is TGCGCCAGCAGCCGAGGAGTCAGGGGTCAGCCCCAGCATTTT. Translation: CASSRGVRGQPQHF. The chain is built from TRBV4-1 and TRBJ1-5; TRBD1 might be the D (6 bases). The germline gives CDR1 MGHRA, CDR2 YSYEKL. The CDR3 is made up of 14 amino acids. The V gene lost 4 bases and the J gene lost 6 bases, with 13 bases spanning the gap.

The table lists this clonotype with a few counts. The rearrangement joins TRBV2 to TRBJ2-7; maybe TRBD2 (5 bases). The CDR3 length is 13 residues. The germline V gene has CDR1 SNHLY and CDR2 FYNNEI. V was pared by 4 bases and J by 5 bases, with 12 bases between. The DNA of the CDR3 is TGTGCCAGCAGTGTGGAGGATGGGGACGAGCAGTACTTC. Its translation is CASSVEDGDEQYF. The full variable domain, rest sourced from reference TRBV2 and TRBJ2-7, is EPEVTQTPSHQVTQMGQEVILRCVPISNHLYFYWYRQILGQKVEFLVSFYNNEISEKSEIFDDQFSVERPDGSNFTLKIRSTKLEDSAMYFCASSVEDGDEQYFGPGTRLTVT.

In DNA form, the CDR3 reads TGCGCCAGCAGCCTTTCCGGGACAGCCGGTGGTTCACCCCTCCACTTT. Protein product: CASSLSGTAGGSPLHF. The V and J genes are TRBV5-1 and TRBJ1-6; 7 bases line up with TRBD1. The V and J ends lost 4 bases and 9 bases, in that order; junction bases with no gene match: 13. The CDR3 totals 16 residues. In germline, CDR1 is SGHRS, CDR2 YFSETQ.

The table lists this clonotype with many counts. The rearrangement joins TRBV6-1 to TRBJ2-2; TRBD2 matches 9 bases. The germline V gene has CDR1 MNHNS and CDR2 SASEGT. V shed 9 bases and J 1 base; nucleotides not matched to a gene: 6. The CDR3 extends over 15 amino acids. This CDR3 reads CASTPSGENTGELFF. CDR3 bases: TGTGCCAGTACTCCTAGCGGGGAGAACACCGGGGAGCTGTTTTTT.

This clonotype appeared many times. The CDR3 nucleotides are TGTGCCAGCAGCCAAATTGGGGGGTCTGTCTACGAGCAGTACTTC. Protein sequence: CASSQIGGSVYEQYF. This sequence joins TRBV7-2 and TRBJ2-7; a possible D gene is TRBD2 (6 bases). Germline V CDR1 and CDR2: SGHTA, FQGNSA. The CDR3 length is 15 residues. V was pared by 5 bases and J by 3 bases, with 17 bases between.